The present T cell receptor (beta chain) was sequenced within a study of T cell responses to AZD1222 COVID-19 vaccine. This table comes from immunoSEQ multiplex PCR, and its TCRdb copy is limited to in-frame clones, with some not included. The sample carries approximately 89,000 clones, approximately 90% recorded once. Germline V CDR1 and CDR2: LNHDA, SQIVND (reference sequence). Trimming removed 5 bases from V and 0 bases from J; junction bases left unmatched: 4. CDR3 length: 15 residues. The sample was peripheral blood, taken on day 0 of AZD1222 vaccination. The chain is built from TRBV19 and TRBJ1-1, with TRBD1 matching 9 bases. This receptor was identified in an adult in good health. CDR3 nucleotides: TGTGCCAGTAGTTCCCGGGACAGGGTGAACACTGAAGCTTTCTTT. Translated, it gives CASSSRDRVNTEAFF.